The 9 T cell receptor beta chains listed next were all sequenced from one sample in a study of blood T cells in healthy people across ages (dated by TCRdb to between 2015 and 2016). The library was made by 5' RACE. Sequencing used an Illumina HiSeq 2500. The second PCR ran for roughly 7 to 11 cycles and used a J-beta primer mix along with a sample-barcoded 5' primer. TCRdb passed the public sequencing reads through fastp at Q25 and MiXCR, retaining productive beta sequences. When rows share a CDR3 protein, they turn into one entry using the most common DNA and genes. This sample has some 1.4 million distinct CDR3 sequences in its table, and roughly 45% of those were observed once. The top ten clonotypes cover 7.9% of the sample. The sample comprised blood. The receptors come from a woman aged 18-29 years in good health.

The chain is built from TRBV7-2 and TRBJ1-1; D may be TRBD1 (6 bases). The CDR3 is 13 amino acids. Trimming cost V 5 bases and J 3 bases, with 10 bases left between them. Germline-derived CDR1 and CDR2 are SGHTA and FQGNSA. The CDR3 DNA reads TGTGCCAGCAGCAACTCAGGGGACACTGAAGCTTTCTTT. Protein sequence: CASSNSGDTEAFF.

V usage is TRBV10-3 and J usage is TRBJ1-2; perhaps TRBD1 as D (6 bases). The CDR3 sequence is 15 residues long. V gave up 3 bases and J gave up 5 bases, with 16 bases separating them. Germline CDR1 and CDR2: ENHRY and SYGVKD. CDR3 sequence: CAISDITGLWYGYTF. CDR3 bases: TGTGCCATCAGTGACATAACAGGGTTGTGGTATGGCTACACCTTC.

The chain joins TRBV10-3 to TRBJ2-4; tentatively, D is TRBD1 or TRBD2 (6 bases each). Germline lookup yields CDR1 ENHRY and CDR2 SYGVKD. This CDR3 comprises 13 residues. V dropped 5 bases and J dropped 13 bases, with 18 bases sitting between them. The chain's CDR3 is CAISSGSEGEQYF. CDR3 bases: TGTGCCATCAGTAGCGGGTCGGAGGGGGAGCAGTACTTC.

The chain uses TRBV12-3 or TRBV12-4 and TRBJ1-1; D is undetermined. This CDR3 is built from 14 residues. V lost 1 base and J 1 base, leaving 7 bases between the germline ends. CDR3 in DNA: TGTGCCAGCAGTTTAGGCCAGTGGAACACTGAAGCTTTCTTT. As protein: CASSLGQWNTEAFF.

A note on this clonotype: Sequence at one end of the junction differs from germline and may be a read error. The V and J genes are TRBV12-3 or TRBV12-4 and TRBJ1-2, with D tentatively TRBD1 (6 bases). CDR3 size: 15 residues. The CDR3 DNA reads TGTGCCAGCCTTCGGGGGGCGAGTCCTAACTATGGCCACACCTTC. This gives the protein CASLRGASPNYGHTF.

Only a few counts were recorded for this clonotype. The gene calls are TRBV6-1 and TRBJ2-1; TRBD2 matches 11 bases. V gave up 6 bases and J gave up 9 bases; unmatched junction bases: 10. CDR3 length equals 15 residues. From germline, CDR1 is MNHNS and CDR2 SASEGT. The CDR3 here is CASSPFSGGVLEQFF. For the CDR3, the DNA is TGTGCCAGCAGCCCTTTTAGCGGGGGGGTACTTGAGCAGTTCTTC.

This clonotype was seen a single time. The chain has TRBV7-3 and TRBJ2-1, with 8 nucleotides matching TRBD2. This CDR3 is built from 18 residues. CDR1 and CDR2 from the germline V gene are SGHTA and FQGTGA. V was pared by 5 bases and J by 2 bases, with 14 bases of the junction left unmatched. The CDR3 DNA reads TGTGCCAGCAGCCCCGTCCCGGGACTAGACACGACCTACAATGAGCAGTTCTTC. Translated, it gives CASSPVPGLDTTYNEQFF.

The V and J genes are TRBV29-1 and TRBJ2-7; TRBD2 agrees at 10 bases. The closer fit of TRBJ2-5 to the DNA end suggests the J call may be wrong. The length of the CDR3 is 15 residues. The germline gives CDR1 SQVTM, CDR2 ANQGSEA. The CDR3 DNA is TGCAGCGTTGGCTTAGCGGGGGGCTTCCAAGAGACCCAGTACTTC. Its translation: CSVGLAGGFQETQYF.

This clonotype was counted between two and nine times. The chain uses TRBV5-5 and TRBJ1-1, with D unresolved. Deletions cut 1 base from V and 0 bases from J, with 13 bases between. Germline assignment: CDR1 SGHKS and CDR2 YYEKEE (reference sequence). This CDR3 has 16 amino acids. CDR3 residues: CASSLTQTGMNTEAFF. Here the CDR3 DNA reads TGTGCCAGCAGCTTGACCCAGACGGGCATGAACACTGAAGCTTTCTTT.